The sequence of this TCR beta chain was determined in a study of blood T cell repertoires in COVID-19. Study information: Samples came from the United States, Italy and Spain, spanning acute and convalescent COVID-19. In each case, the material was cDNA or gDNA derived from T cells, B-cell-depleted T cells, or PBMCs.

V shed 4 bases and J 7 bases; nucleotides not matched to a gene: 3. From germline, CDR1 is SGHDT and CDR2 YYEEEE. The CDR3 is 12 residues long. Under the authors' procedure: Reference gene primer amplification in the assay estimated nucleated cell counts. The assay was immunoSEQ multiplex PCR, and TCRdb's table has in-frame clones only and misses some. That table gives V, J and clone size, and the DNA gave D and trimming. The sample holds about 74,000 clones, 70% to 80% seen once. The sequenced sample was peripheral blood. The J gene is TRBJ2-3, the V gene TRBV5-6; 7 positions agree with TRBD2. The clonotype was recovered from a man between 65 and 80 years old with acute or convalescent COVID-19. The CDR3, as DNA: TGTGCCAGCAGCCTAGCGGAGAATACGCAGTATTTT. This gives the protein CASSLAENTQYF.